This T cell receptor beta chain appears in the sequencing data of a study of beta chain features in type 1 diabetes. Purities in excess of 98% were seen in all sorted populations. Of the isolated RNA, all was reverse transcribed, and so the sequenced material was expressed TCRB transcripts. Here immunoSEQ multiplex PCR was the method, and the copy in TCRdb shows in-frame clones only, minus some. The sample gives roughly 400,000 clones, roughly 13% of which show up once; around 0.035% is in the top ten. Trimming removed 4 bases at V and 5 bases at J, with 23 bases between. Germline V gives CDR1 SGHVS, CDR2 FQNEAQ. CDR3 length equals 17 residues. The sample holds a few counts of this clone.

The J gene is TRBJ2-5, the V gene TRBV7-8; possible D gene TRBD2, 5 bases. The sequence derives from a young man in good health. Material: naive CD4+ T cells from blood. CDR3 nucleotides: TGTGCCAGCAGCTCAGGAAGGCGCCTAGCCCCGGGGGAGACCCAGTACTTC. Translating it yields CASSSGRRLAPGETQYF.